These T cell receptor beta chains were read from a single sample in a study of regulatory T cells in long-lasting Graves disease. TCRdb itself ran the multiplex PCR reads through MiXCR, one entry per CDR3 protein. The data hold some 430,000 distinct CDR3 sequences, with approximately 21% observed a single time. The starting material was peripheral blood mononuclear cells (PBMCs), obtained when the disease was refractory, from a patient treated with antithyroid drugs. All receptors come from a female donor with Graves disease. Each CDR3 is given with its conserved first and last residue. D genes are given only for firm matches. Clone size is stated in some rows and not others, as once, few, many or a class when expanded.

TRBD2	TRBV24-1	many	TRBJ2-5	TGTGCCACCAGTGATCCCGGGGACAGCGGGAGGAAAGGAGAGACCCAGTACTTC	CATSDPGDSGRKGETQYF
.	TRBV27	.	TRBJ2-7	TGTGCCAGCAGTTTAGGCCCCTTTAGCGGACGCTCCTACGAGCAGTACTTC	CASSLGPFSGRSYEQYF
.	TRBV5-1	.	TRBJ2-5	TGCGCCAGCAGCTTGACAGTCATTGGGGAGACCCAGTACTTC	CASSLTVIGETQYF
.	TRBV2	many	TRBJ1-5	TGTGCCAGCGGGCGGAGTCTCAATCAGCCCCAGCATTTT	CASGRSLNQPQHF
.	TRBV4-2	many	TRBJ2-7	TGTGCCAGCAGCCGCGAGGGCGCCCGTTCCTACGAGCAGTACTTC	CASSREGARSYEQYF
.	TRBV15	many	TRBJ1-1	TGTGCCACCAGCAGAGGTGCCGAGCTTTTGAACACTGAAGCTTTCTTT	CATSRGAELLNTEAFF
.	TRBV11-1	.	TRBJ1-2	TGTGCCAGCAGCTTAGCTACGGGACGAGGCTACACCTTC	CASSLATGRGYTF
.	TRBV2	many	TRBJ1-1	TGTGCCAGCAGTGAAGCGCTTCGAAGGGAAACTGAAGCTTTCTTT	CASSEALRRETEAFF
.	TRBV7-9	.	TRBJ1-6	TGTGCCAGCAGTACTACACAGGGTTGGAATTCACCCCTCCACTTT	CASSTTQGWNSPLHF
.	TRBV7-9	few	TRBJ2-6	TGTGCCAGCAGCTTATCGGGACAAAACTCTGGGGCCAACGTCCTGACTTTC	CASSLSGQNSGANVLTF